This T cell receptor beta chain comes out of a study of blood T cell repertoires in COVID-19 (dated by TCRdb to about 2020). A note on the overall study: Samples covering the acute and convalescent phases of COVID-19 were provided by collaborators in the United States, Italy and Spain. The prospective study material was composed of cDNA or gDNA derived from T cells, B-cell-depleted T cells, or PBMCs. The dataset comprised deeply sampled blood TCRbeta repertoires from subjects exposed to, actively infected with, or recovered from COVID-19. A freely available public database, intended as a resource for researchers studying the immune response to SARS-CoV-2, is where the repertoires were released. The samples were drawn from the first 160 participants of the ongoing ImmuneRACE study and from more than 1,000 subjects provided by 6 global collaborators. Nearly every sample came with metadata listing a de-identified subject ID, COVID-19 status, age in years and sex. Where HLA class I and class II types were available, the types were taken from metadata supplied by the sample provider, not from assay-based typing. General study outcomes and caveats: The quantity of clinical and demographic metadata differed by source and by participant and was supplied without curation.

The immunoSEQ Assay, a bias-controlled multiplex PCR, was used to amplify TCRbeta CDR3 regions from genomic DNA. As for the authors' bioinformatics: Nucleated cell counts per sample were estimated from amplification of reference gene primers within the assay. Sequence reads were collapsed and filtered to measure the absolute abundance of every unique TCRbeta CDR3 rearrangement. Productive Simpson clonality was computed per sample as the square root of Simpson's diversity index over productive rearrangements. TCRdb holds this immuneACCESS table with in-frame rearrangements only. Some clones are missing; in checked studies, unresolved V genes explain under half, and the rest has no known cause. V and J calls and clone size are copied from that table; D and trimming were computed from the DNA. In all, the sample holds about 130,000 clones, and roughly 80% of those were seen once. 3% of the sample belongs to the ten largest clones.

CDR1 LGHDT and CDR2 YNNKEL were looked up in the germline V gene (reference sequence). Measured from the cysteine to the phenylalanine, the CDR3 is 20 residues long. Only CDR3 DNA is held: 60 bases, read in frame from base 1. Germline trimming amounts to 6 bases on V and 0 bases on J, with 14 as the count of junction bases outside the gene matches. About this clone itself: Which antigen it targets is not known. Base qualities are missing; no much larger clone stands one base away.

Whole blood was collected in K2EDTA tubes by collaborating institutions according to the institutions' own protocols. For TCRbeta analysis, collaborators shipped samples as frozen whole blood, isolated PBMCs, or DNA extracted from either of those sample types. The rearrangement combines TRBV3-1 (or the pseudogene TRBV3-2) with TRBJ2-3; 14 junctional bases match TRBD2. Sequencing used peripheral blood. The origin of this receptor is a woman older than 75 with acute or convalescent COVID-19. The DNA sequence follows: TGTGCCAGCAGAGGGCTGACTAGCGGGGGGGGGTCTCCTAGCACAGATACGCAGTATTTT. The translation is CASRGLTSGGGSPSTDTQYF.